This TCR beta chain was recovered during a study of blood T cell repertoires in COVID-19. Participants reported their clinical history, and cohort assignment relied on those reports. The table came from immunoSEQ multiplex PCR; TCRdb's copy has only in-frame clones and leaves some out. This table holds under 200,000 clones, 80% found once. Sequenced input: PBMCs or T cells enriched from blood (not recorded which). The TCR sequence derives from a woman in her sixties or seventies who had recovered from COVID-19.

The CDR3 DNA reads TGCGCCAGCAGCTTGGCTTTAGCGGGGCCCACCTACGAGCAGTACTTC. Translating gives CASSLALAGPTYEQYF. The chain couples TRBV5-1 to TRBJ2-7, with 8 bases identical to TRBD2. The germline CDR1 and CDR2 sequences are SGHRS and YFSETQ. V lost 0 bases, J lost 2 bases, and 7 bases stayed unmatched. The CDR3 runs to 16 residues.